Listed below are T cell receptor beta chains from one sample, sequenced in a study of post-analysis software for immune sequencing data. Using its own MiXCR run on the PCR reads, TCRdb lists one record per CDR3 protein. The table includes approximately 460,000 distinct CDR3 sequences, 45% detected once. The specimen was blood. All receptors come from a girl aged 5-17 years with multiple sclerosis. Both conserved end residues are trimmed from each CDR3.

v_call cdr3_aa
TRBV29-1 SGRVSETQY
TRBV13 ASSPTGLADSYEQY
TRBV7-9 ASSLVKGSLSYEQY
TRBV5-1 ASSIRQGLTYNEQF
TRBV28 ASSLTSRGYEQY
TRBV5-1 ASSLGGSRYKQY
TRBV4-1 ASSQGLADNEQF
TRBV7-6 ASSLDPALGREQY
TRBV20-1 SARYPGQNYGYT
TRBV20-1 SAIDASDYFYEQY
TRBV28 ASSYSGTGFNEQF
TRBV4-3 ASSQDVESSYNSPLH
TRBV20-1 SVEQGPDTQY
TRBV20-1 SATGTGYKEQF
TRBV12-3/TRBV12-4 ASRRGFSPSMRADTQY
TRBV12-3/TRBV12-4 ASKPPGPPSEQF
TRBV10-3 ASWPGTGELF
TRBV5-1 ASSFITNTGELF